This T cell receptor (beta chain) derives from a study of blood T cell repertoires in COVID-19. About the study: Specimens from acute and convalescent COVID-19 originated in the United States, Italy and Spain.

TCRdb's copy holds only in-frame clones and misses some; the assay was immunoSEQ multiplex PCR. The table has more than 350,000 clones, about 88% seen once; the top ten hold approximately 1.5%. The CDR3 covers 17 residues. V lost 1 base, J lost 3 bases, and 6 bases stayed unmatched. Germline V gene sequence: CDR1 SGHAT, CDR2 FQNNGV. The TCR sequence derives from a woman younger than 35 who had been exposed to COVID-19. The chain links TRBV11-2 to TRBJ2-3; 11 nucleotides match TRBD2. Input material: PBMCs or T cells enriched from blood (not recorded which). CDR3: CASSLGIAGGQTDTQYF. CDR3 nucleotides: TGTGCCAGCAGCTTAGGGATAGCGGGGGGGCAGACAGATACGCAGTATTTT.